This is a list of T cell receptor beta chains from one sample in a study of cytomegalovirus exposure and HLA in healthy donors. Measured with immunoSEQ multiplex PCR; TCRdb has only the in-frame clones, and not every one. The data contain about 130,000 clones, roughly 10% of them singletons. Input material: PBMCs. The receptor set was obtained from a man aged 50-59 years in good health and CMV-seronegative. CDR3s include the opening cysteine and the closing phenylalanine or tryptophan. A D gene is named only where the DNA matches it firmly. Clone size appears in some rows only: once, few, many, or a class for an expanded clone.

cdr3_aa cdr3_nt d_call v_call clone_size j_call
CASSFPAGGSGNTIYF TGTGCCAGCAGCTTCCCGGCAGGGGGCTCTGGAAACACCATATATTTT TRBD1 TRBV7-9 . TRBJ1-3
CAWGQENQPQHF TGTGCCTGGGGACAGGAAAATCAGCCCCAGCATTTT TRBD1 TRBV30 few TRBJ1-5
CASSLAGGETQYF TGCGCCAGCAGCCTAGCGGGAGGAGAGACCCAGTACTTC TRBD2 TRBV10-1 . TRBJ2-5
CATTRTGDNEQFF TGTGCCACCACCCGTACAGGGGACAATGAGCAGTTCTTC TRBD1 TRBV15 few TRBJ2-1
CASSQVGGPGELFF TGCGCCAGCAGCCAAGTAGGAGGCCCCGGGGAGCTGTTTTTT . TRBV4-1 . TRBJ2-2
CASRLRITGTEFGELFF TGTGCCAGCAGACTACGCATCACAGGGACAGAGTTTGGGGAGCTGTTTTTT TRBD1 TRBV28 . TRBJ2-2
CASSTTGVGTEAFF TGTGCCAGCAGCACGACAGGGGTGGGCACTGAAGCTTTCTTT TRBD1 TRBV9 few TRBJ1-1
CASSLAYTGSAYGYTF TGTGCCAGCAGCTTAGCCTACACAGGGAGTGCCTATGGCTACACCTTC . TRBV7-9 few TRBJ1-2
CSVETDSYTEAFF TGCAGCGTCGAGACTGACAGCTACACTGAAGCTTTCTTT . TRBV29-1 few TRBJ1-1
CASSLGLDSYEQYF TGTGCCAGCTCTCTGGGACTAGACTCCTACGAGCAGTACTTC TRBD2 TRBV25-1 . TRBJ2-7
CSGRTGQGNYGYTF TGCAGCGGAAGAACGGGACAGGGGAACTATGGCTACACCTTC TRBD1 TRBV29-1 few TRBJ1-2
CAWRASRTGELFF TGTGCCTGGAGGGCTAGTAGAACCGGGGAGCTGTTTTTT . TRBV30 few TRBJ2-2
CAWTLTGDTEAFF TGTGCCTGGACTCTGACAGGGGACACTGAAGCTTTCTTT TRBD1 TRBV30 few TRBJ1-1
CASSSPVNVRTEVNTEAFF TGTGCCAGCAGCTCCCCCGTAAACGTCCGGACAGAAGTAAACACTGAAGCTTTCTTT . TRBV7-3 few TRBJ1-1
CASSHRDRPNTEAFF TGTGCCAGTAGCCATAGGGACAGGCCAAACACTGAAGCTTTCTTT TRBD1 TRBV19 . TRBJ1-1
CASSDAQPTGEQYF TGTGCCAGCAGTGACGCCCAACCTACGGGTGAGCAGTACTTC . TRBV2 few TRBJ2-7
CASSLGGDYGYTF TGTGCCAGCAGTTTAGGAGGGGACTATGGCTACACCTTC . TRBV6-1 few TRBJ1-2
CASRRGHTGELFF TGTGCCAGCAGAAGGGGGCACACCGGGGAGCTGTTTTTT TRBD1 TRBV27 . TRBJ2-2
CSARMTGGALSTEAFF TGCAGCGCACGCATGACAGGGGGTGCTTTGAGCACTGAAGCTTTCTTT TRBD1 TRBV29-1 . TRBJ1-1
CAWSGDSPLTEAFF TGTGCCTGGAGTGGGGACTCCCCCCTAACTGAAGCTTTCTTT . TRBV30 few TRBJ1-1
CASSIGAMPYGYTF TGTGCCAGTAGTATTGGAGCCATGCCCTATGGCTACACCTTC . TRBV19 . TRBJ1-2
CASSRVGQGSTGELFF TGTGCCAGCAGCCGGGTGGGGCAGGGGAGCACCGGGGAGCTGTTTTTT . TRBV7-3 . TRBJ2-2
CSVSGGAGGLNEQFF TGCAGCGTTAGCGGCGGGGCGGGGGGGCTCAATGAGCAGTTCTTC TRBD2 TRBV29-1 . TRBJ2-1
CAISPGQGAYEQYF TGTGCCATCAGCCCGGGACAGGGGGCCTACGAGCAGTACTTC TRBD1 TRBV10-3 . TRBJ2-7
CSVDPGAGGYTF TGCAGCGTTGACCCAGGGGCTGGGGGCTACACCTTC . TRBV29-1 few TRBJ1-2
CASSFSSGQLTYEQYF TGCGCCAGCAGCTTTTCTTCGGGACAGTTAACCTACGAGCAGTACTTC TRBD1 TRBV5-1 . TRBJ2-7
CASRNSGVSLHGYTF TGTGCCAGCAGGAACTCGGGTGTTAGTCTCCATGGCTACACCTTC . TRBV6-5 . TRBJ1-2
CASSPFGFGYTF TGTGCCAGCAGCCCTTTCGGGTTTGGCTACACCTTC . TRBV25-1 . TRBJ1-2
CASSYRPSGVDTQYF TGTGCCAGCAGTTACCGGCCTAGCGGGGTAGATACGCAGTATTTT TRBD2 TRBV6-5 . TRBJ2-3